A selection of T cell receptor beta chains follows, all from one sample in a study of T-cell reconstitution after alpha-beta-depleted transplantation in children. TCRdb re-called the PCR reads through MiXCR, storing one row per CDR3 protein. This repertoire shows a few hundred thousand distinct CDR3 sequences, around 10% found once; its top ten account for under 3%. Sample: PBMCs from the stem cell graft donor, taken from the stem cell graft. The receptors were sampled from a human donor who donated a stem cell graft to a child with acute lymphoblastic leukemia. CDR3s include the opening cysteine and the closing phenylalanine or tryptophan. Each record gives: clone size, D gene, CDR3 length, J gene, V gene, CDR3 DNA, CDR3 protein. A D gene is named only where the DNA matches it firmly. Only some rows state a clone size, as once, few, many or a class for expanded clones.

many | TRBD2 | 13 | TRBJ2-3 | TRBV5-1 | TGTGCCAGCAGCTTAGCGGGAACAGATACGCAGTATTTT | CASSLAGTDTQYF
few | TRBD1 | 14 | TRBJ1-1 | TRBV5-1 | TGCGCCAGCAGCGTTGACAGGGGGAACACTGAAGCTTTCTTT | CASSVDRGNTEAFF
. | . | 15 | TRBJ1-3 | TRBV4-2 | TGTGCCAGCAGCCAAGATTGGGGGTCTGGAAACACCATATATTTT | CASSQDWGSGNTIYF
. | . | 12 | TRBJ2-7 | TRBV7-9 | TGTGCCAGCAGCTTAAATTTGGTCGAGCAGTACTTC | CASSLNLVEQYF
few | . | 14 | TRBJ1-5 | TRBV21-1 | TGTGCCAGCAGCATCCGTGCCCGACGACATCCCCAGCATTTT | CASSIRARRHPQHF
few | TRBD1 | 16 | TRBJ1-2 | TRBV7-9 | TGTGCCAGCAGCTTAGGGTACAGGGGGGAACTCTATGGCTACACCTTC | CASSLGYRGELYGYTF
. | . | 13 | TRBJ2-1 | TRBV12-3/TRBV12-4 | TGTGCCAGCAGGCGGATGATGTACGGTGAGCAGTTCTTC | CASRRMMYGEQFF
many | TRBD2 | 16 | TRBJ2-3 | TRBV9 | TGTGCCAGCAGCACCGGGACTAGCGGAGGCACAGATACGCAGTATTTT | CASSTGTSGGTDTQYF
few | . | 12 | TRBJ2-1 | TRBV15 | TGTGCCACCAGCAGCGGGGTCAATGAGCAGTTCTTC | CATSSGVNEQFF
few | . | 13 | TRBJ1-6 | TRBV29-1 | TGCAGCGTTGAAGATCGTCAGGGGTCACCCCTCCACTTT | CSVEDRQGSPLHF
. | . | 15 | TRBJ1-5 | TRBV7-8 | TGTGCCAGCAGCTTAGCGGGGTTTGGCAATCAGCCCCAGCATTTT | CASSLAGFGNQPQHF
few | . | 15 | TRBJ2-5 | TRBV27 | TGTGCCAGCAGTGCCACGGGGGCGATTTTAGGGACCCAGTACTTC | CASSATGAILGTQYF
few | . | 14 | TRBJ2-1 | TRBV3-1 | TGTGCCAGCAGCCAAGACGGCGCTAACAATGAGCAGTTCTTC | CASSQDGANNEQFF
. | TRBD1 | 16 | TRBJ2-1 | TRBV28 | TGTGCCAGCAGTACGCCGTGGGACAGGGGTATCAATGAGCAGTTCTTC | CASSTPWDRGINEQFF
many | TRBD1 | 14 | TRBJ1-4 | TRBV5-1 | TGCGCCAGCAGCTCCGGGACAGGGAAAGAAAAACTGTTTTTT | CASSSGTGKEKLFF
few | TRBD1 | 18 | TRBJ2-6 | TRBV11-1 | TGTGCCAGCAGCCCTACAGGGGCCGCATACTCTGGGGCCAACGTCCTGACTTTC | CASSPTGAAYSGANVLTF
many | TRBD1 | 15 | TRBJ1-5 | TRBV6-5 | TGTGCCAGCAGTTACGGGACAGAATACAATCAGCCCCAGCATTTT | CASSYGTEYNQPQHF
. | TRBD2 | 16 | TRBJ2-2 | TRBV5-1 | TGCGCCAGCAGCTTGGAAGGGACTAGTCATGTCGGGGAGCTGTTTTTT | CASSLEGTSHVGELFF
. | . | 14 | TRBJ2-3 | TRBV27 | TGTGCCAGCAGCCGTCCCCACGTTATAGATACGCAGTATTTT | CASSRPHVIDTQYF
many | . | 14 | TRBJ2-1 | TRBV12-3/TRBV12-4 | TGTGCCAGCAGTTTAGAGGCGGAATACAATGAGCAGTTCTTC | CASSLEAEYNEQFF
. | TRBD2 | 20 | TRBJ2-1 | TRBV3-1 | TGTGCCAGCAGCCTTCCCTTACTAGCGGGAGGGCCCAGCTCCTACAATGAGCAGTTCTTC | CASSLPLLAGGPSSYNEQFF
few | . | 15 | TRBJ2-5 | TRBV7-3 | TGTGCCAGCAGCGCTGGGCAGCGTTTTCAAGAGACCCAGTACTTC | CASSAGQRFQETQYF
few | TRBD2 | 14 | TRBJ2-7 | TRBV18 | TGTGCCAGCTCACCGGGACTAGCGGGTGTGGAGCAGTACTTC | CASSPGLAGVEQYF
few | . | 14 | TRBJ2-1 | TRBV7-9 | TGTGCCAGCAGCTTAGTCGGGGGTCGGAATGAGCAGTTCTTC | CASSLVGGRNEQFF
. | TRBD2 | 16 | TRBJ2-3 | TRBV19 | TGTGCCAGTAGTCCTTACCCGACTAGCGGCACAGATACGCAGTATTTT | CASSPYPTSGTDTQYF
. | . | 14 | TRBJ2-1 | TRBV4-3 | TGCGCCAGCAGCCAAGACATTGGGGCGGATGAGCAGTTCTTC | CASSQDIGADEQFF
few | TRBD2 | 13 | TRBJ2-7 | TRBV20-1 | TGCAGTGCTAGGGGACTAGCGGCCTACGAGCAGTACTTC | CSARGLAAYEQYF
many | . | 11 | TRBJ2-7 | TRBV12-3/TRBV12-4 | TGTGCCAGCAGTTTCCGTGACGAGCAGTACTTC | CASSFRDEQYF
many | TRBD2 | 17 | TRBJ2-7 | TRBV4-3 | TGCGCCAGCAGCCAAGACTTCGCTAGCGGGCGACCCTACGAGCAGTACTTC | CASSQDFASGRPYEQYF
many | . | 16 | TRBJ2-1 | TRBV5-1 | TGCGCCAGCAGCTTAATCGGCGGAAGCTCCTACAATGAGCAGTTCTTC | CASSLIGGSSYNEQFF
. | . | 16 | TRBJ1-4 | TRBV27 | TGTGCCAGCAGTCGACTCTCTCAGGGGCGGGATGAAAAACTGTTTTTT | CASSRLSQGRDEKLFF
few | TRBD2 | 17 | TRBJ2-3 | TRBV4-1 | TGCGCCAGCAGCCAAGATCCCCACCCGGGAGGAACAGATACGCAGTATTTT | CASSQDPHPGGTDTQYF
many | . | 11 | TRBJ2-5 | TRBV6-2/TRBV6-3 | TGTGCCAGCAGTTACAAAGAGACCCAGTACTTC | CASSYKETQYF
. | TRBD2 | 19 | TRBJ2-3 | TRBV5-1 | TGCGCCAGCAGTCCAACTCTAGCGGGAGCCCGATTTTCAGCAGATACGCAGTATTTT | CASSPTLAGARFSADTQYF
few | TRBD2 | 19 | TRBJ2-6 | TRBV19 | TGTGCCACCAGCCAACTAGCGGGGGAATTGGGCTCTGGGGCCAACGTCCTGACTTTC | CATSQLAGELGSGANVLTF
few | TRBD1 | 17 | TRBJ1-2 | TRBV10-3 | TGTGCCATCAGTGCTCCCGGGGACAGGGGGCGCGTAAGTGGCTACACCTTC | CAISAPGDRGRVSGYTF
. | . | 15 | TRBJ2-7 | TRBV5-5 | TGTGCCAGCAGCTTGGGTTTTCCTTCACCACTCGAGCAGTACTTC | CASSLGFPSPLEQYF
. | TRBD1 | 18 | TRBJ2-1 | TRBV5-1 | TGCGCCAGCAGCTTGGCCGGTTGGACAGGGCTAAGAAGGTACGAGCAGTTCTTC | CASSLAGWTGLRRYEQFF
. | TRBD2 | 15 | TRBJ2-3 | TRBV10-1 | TGCGCCAGCAGACAGGTAGCGGGAGACACAGATACGCAGTATTTT | CASRQVAGDTDTQYF
few | TRBD2 | 15 | TRBJ2-1 | TRBV27 | TGTGCCAGCAGTTTATGGTGGGGGGGCTACAATGAGCAGTTCTTC | CASSLWWGGYNEQFF
few | TRBD2 | 20 | TRBJ2-3 | TRBV11-1 | TGTGCCAGCAGCTTTCCCGTTATCGGAACTAGCGGGAGAATATCGGATACGCAGTATTTT | CASSFPVIGTSGRISDTQYF
once | . | 15 | TRBJ1-1 | TRBV7-9 | TGTGCCAGCAGATCCGGGCCTAAAGGGGACACTGAAGCTTTCTTT | CASRSGPKGDTEAFF
many | TRBD2 | 14 | TRBJ2-1 | TRBV5-1 | TGCGCCAGCAGCCCCCTACAGACTAGCGGGATGCAGTTCTTC | CASSPLQTSGMQFF
few | . | 14 | TRBJ2-7 | TRBV7-9 | TGTGCCAGCAGCCCCAACGGGGATCTCTCCGAGCAGTACTTC | CASSPNGDLSEQYF
. | . | 16 | TRBJ2-1 | TRBV12-3/TRBV12-4 | TGTGCCAGCAGTCCTCTCGCCCTGAGCTCCTACAATGAGCAGTTCTTC | CASSPLALSSYNEQFF
few | . | 13 | TRBJ2-1 | TRBV5-1 | TGCGCCAGCAGCTTGAGTTTTGACAATGAGCAGTTCTTC | CASSLSFDNEQFF
. | . | 17 | TRBJ2-6 | TRBV28 | TGTGCCAGCAGTTCACGGAAGGAACCCTCTGGGGCCAACGTCCTGACTTTC | CASSSRKEPSGANVLTF
few | . | 15 | TRBJ2-4 | TRBV6-2/TRBV6-3 | TGTGCCAGCAGTCTTGCCCTAATAGGAGAAAACATTCAGTACTTC | CASSLALIGENIQYF
many | . | 13 | TRBJ2-1 | TRBV4-1 | TGCGCCAGCAGCCAAGACGGATACAATGAGCAGTTCTTC | CASSQDGYNEQFF
. | . | 16 | TRBJ2-7 | TRBV4-3 | TGCGCCAGCAGCCAAGGGTCGGCTACGAGCTCCTACGAGCAGTACTTC | CASSQGSATSSYEQYF
. | . | 13 | TRBJ2-3 | TRBV2 | TGTGCCAGCAGTGACGGTCAGAGGGATACGCAGTATTTT | CASSDGQRDTQYF
few | . | 13 | TRBJ2-7 | TRBV28 | TGTGCCAGCAGTTGGGTTCTGGGGTACGAGCAGTACTTC | CASSWVLGYEQYF
many | TRBD1 | 18 | TRBJ2-4 | TRBV27 | TGTGCCAGCAGTCCTATCTTAACAGGGGGCTGGGGCAAAAACATTCAGTACTTC | CASSPILTGGWGKNIQYF
many | TRBD1 | 15 | TRBJ2-5 | TRBV4-3 | TGCGCCAGCAGCCGCGGACAGGGGATAGGGGAGACCCAGTACTTC | CASSRGQGIGETQYF
few | . | 14 | TRBJ2-3 | TRBV2 | TGTGCCAGCAGTGCCCAACAGATCACAGATACGCAGTATTTT | CASSAQQITDTQYF
many | . | 15 | TRBJ2-3 | TRBV12-3/TRBV12-4 | TGTGCCACCTCGCCAGGAGGGGCTGGCACAGATACGCAGTATTTT | CATSPGGAGTDTQYF
few | TRBD1 | 16 | TRBJ2-6 | TRBV28 | TGTGCCAGCAGTCCAGGGACAGGGATTGGGGCCAACGTCCTGACTTTC | CASSPGTGIGANVLTF
. | . | 15 | TRBJ2-2 | TRBV5-1 | TGCGCCAGCAGCTTTACGACAGCGAACACCGGGGAGCTGTTTTTT | CASSFTTANTGELFF
few | TRBD1 | 15 | TRBJ1-4 | TRBV7-2 | TGTGCCAGCAGCCTAGAGACAGGGCCAAATGAAAAACTGTTTTTT | CASSLETGPNEKLFF